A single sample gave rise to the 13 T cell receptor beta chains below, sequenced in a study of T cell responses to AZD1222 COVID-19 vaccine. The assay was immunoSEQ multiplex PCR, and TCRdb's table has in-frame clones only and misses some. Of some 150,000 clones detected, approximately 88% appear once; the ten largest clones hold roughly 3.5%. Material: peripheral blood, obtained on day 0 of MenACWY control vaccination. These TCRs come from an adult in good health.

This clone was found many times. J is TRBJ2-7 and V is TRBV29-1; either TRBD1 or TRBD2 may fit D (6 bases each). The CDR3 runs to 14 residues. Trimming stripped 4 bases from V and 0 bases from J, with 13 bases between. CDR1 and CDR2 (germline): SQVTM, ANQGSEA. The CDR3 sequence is CSVAAGTNSYEQYF. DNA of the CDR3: TGCAGCGTTGCGGCGGGGACAAACTCCTACGAGCAGTACTTC.

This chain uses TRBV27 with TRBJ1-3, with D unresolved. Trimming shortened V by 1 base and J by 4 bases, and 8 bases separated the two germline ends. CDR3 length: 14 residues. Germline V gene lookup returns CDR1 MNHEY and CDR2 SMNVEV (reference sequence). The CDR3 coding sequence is TGTGCCAGCAGTTTATACGGGCAGGGAAACACCATATATTTT. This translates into CASSLYGQGNTIYF.

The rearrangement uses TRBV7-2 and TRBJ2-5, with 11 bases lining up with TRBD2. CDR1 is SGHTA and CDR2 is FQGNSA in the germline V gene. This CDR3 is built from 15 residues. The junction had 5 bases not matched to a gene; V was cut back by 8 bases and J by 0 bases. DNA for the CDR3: TGTGCCAGCGACTCGGGACTAGCGGACCAAGAGACCCAGTACTTC. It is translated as CASDSGLADQETQYF.

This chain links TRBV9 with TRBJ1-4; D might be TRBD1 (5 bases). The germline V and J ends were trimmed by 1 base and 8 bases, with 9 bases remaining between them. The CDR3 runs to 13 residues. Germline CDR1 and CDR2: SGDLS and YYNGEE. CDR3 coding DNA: TGTGCCAGCAGCGTAAGGGGCGGGGAAAAACTGTTTTTT. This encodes CASSVRGGEKLFF.

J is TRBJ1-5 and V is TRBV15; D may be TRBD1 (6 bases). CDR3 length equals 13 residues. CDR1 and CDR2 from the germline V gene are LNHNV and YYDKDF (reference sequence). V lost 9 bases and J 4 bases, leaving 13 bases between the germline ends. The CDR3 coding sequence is TGTGCCACTCTCGGGACATCAAATCAGCCCCAGCATTTT. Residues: CATLGTSNQPQHF.

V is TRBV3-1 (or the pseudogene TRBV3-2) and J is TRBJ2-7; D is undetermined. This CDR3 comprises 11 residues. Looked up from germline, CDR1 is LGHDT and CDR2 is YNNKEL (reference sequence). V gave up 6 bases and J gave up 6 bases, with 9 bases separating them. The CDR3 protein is CASSPLSEQYF. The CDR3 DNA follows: TGTGCCAGCAGTCCTCTTTCCGAGCAGTACTTC.

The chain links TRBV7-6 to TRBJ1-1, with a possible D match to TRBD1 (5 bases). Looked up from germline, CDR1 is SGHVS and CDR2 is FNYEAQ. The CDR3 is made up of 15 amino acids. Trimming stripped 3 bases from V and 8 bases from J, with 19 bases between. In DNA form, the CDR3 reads TGTGCCAGCAGCTTCGATTACCGGGGACTAGTAGAAGCTTTCTTT. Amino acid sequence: CASSFDYRGLVEAFF.

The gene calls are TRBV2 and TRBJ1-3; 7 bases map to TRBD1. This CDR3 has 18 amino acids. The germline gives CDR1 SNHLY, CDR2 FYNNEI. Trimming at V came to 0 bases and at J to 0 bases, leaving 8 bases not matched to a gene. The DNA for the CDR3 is TGTGCCAGCAGTGAAGCGGGACTGACAGGGTCCTCTGGAAACACCATATATTTT. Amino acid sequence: CASSEAGLTGSSGNTIYF.

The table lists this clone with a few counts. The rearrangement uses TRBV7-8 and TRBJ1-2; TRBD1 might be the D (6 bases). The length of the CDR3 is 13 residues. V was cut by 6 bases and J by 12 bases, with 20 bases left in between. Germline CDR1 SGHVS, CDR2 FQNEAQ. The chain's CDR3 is CASRQQGVIQNTF. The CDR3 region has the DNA TGTGCCAGCAGACAACAGGGCGTCATCCAGAACACCTTC.

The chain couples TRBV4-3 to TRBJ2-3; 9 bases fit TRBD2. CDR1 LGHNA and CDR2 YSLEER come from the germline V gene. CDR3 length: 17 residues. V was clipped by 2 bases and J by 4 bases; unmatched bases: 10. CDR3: CASSQSGAGGLADTQYF. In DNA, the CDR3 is TGCGCCAGCAGCCAATCGGGGGCGGGGGGGCTCGCAGATACGCAGTATTTT.

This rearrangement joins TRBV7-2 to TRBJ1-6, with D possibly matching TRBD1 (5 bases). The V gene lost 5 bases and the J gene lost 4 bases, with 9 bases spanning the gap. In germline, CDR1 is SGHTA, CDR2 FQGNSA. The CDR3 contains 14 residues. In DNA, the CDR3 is TGTGCCAGCAGCCTGGGGGGGTATAATTCACCCCTCCACTTT. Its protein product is CASSLGGYNSPLHF.

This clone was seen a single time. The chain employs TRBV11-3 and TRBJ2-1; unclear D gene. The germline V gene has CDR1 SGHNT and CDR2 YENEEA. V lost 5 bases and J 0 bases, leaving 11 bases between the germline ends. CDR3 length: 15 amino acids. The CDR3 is CASSTSPSSYNEQFF. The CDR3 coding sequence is TGTGCCAGCAGCACCAGTCCAAGCTCCTACAATGAGCAGTTCTTC.

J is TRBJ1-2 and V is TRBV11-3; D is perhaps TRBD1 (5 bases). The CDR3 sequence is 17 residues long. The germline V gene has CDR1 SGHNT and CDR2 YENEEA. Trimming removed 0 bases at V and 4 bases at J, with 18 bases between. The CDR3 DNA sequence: TGTGCCAGCAGCTTAGATCAAGACAGCTCCACACTCTATGGCTACACCTTC. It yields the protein CASSLDQDSSTLYGYTF.